The T cell receptor (beta chain) under discussion was sequenced for a study of T cell repertoires in cytomegalovirus infection. On the study more broadly: Shared public TCR beta signatures pointed to both CMV infection and a matching HLA type. Study-level findings and limits: Carriers of CMV and the relevant HLA type were discriminated by public TCR beta frequency.

CDR3 size: 13 residues. Trimming took 9 bases from V and 4 from J; bases not matched to a gene: 5. This clonotype was detected a few times. Its antigen is not identified. TCRdb reanalysed the reads using MiXCR and keeps one entry per CDR3 protein. This table holds about 920,000 distinct CDR3 sequences, approximately 31% found once. The specimen was cultured CD8+ T cells from PBMCs, collected from culture after CMV antigen stimulation. The chain recombines TRBV12-3 or TRBV12-4 with TRBJ2-2, with 7 bases aligning to TRBD1. The TCR comes from a human donor in good health (CMV status not recorded). Some clones in this sample may be carry-over from other donors' samples. CDR3 protein: CASEGGPTGELFF. CDR3 nucleotides: TGTGCCAGTGAAGGGGGCCCCACCGGGGAGCTGTTTTTT.